These T cell receptor beta chains were read from a single sample in a study of read filtering for tumor transcriptome and immune sequencing. TCRdb redid the calling of the reads with MiXCR, one entry per CDR3 protein. The sample carries about 86,000 distinct CDR3 sequences, 10% to 15% recorded once. Sequencing was done on a sample of a population of CD138-negative cells sorted from bone marrow. Receptors were obtained from a donor aged 40 or older with multiple myeloma. CDR3s include the opening cysteine and the closing phenylalanine or tryptophan.

cdr3_aa j_call v_call
CSARAARVDQPQHF TRBJ1-5 TRBV20-1
CASKLQGMDTDTQYF TRBJ2-3 TRBV2
CSATDSRPYSPLHF TRBJ1-6 TRBV20-1
CARGTGVYPEAFF TRBJ1-1 TRBV30
CASSLDLAQSYNEQFF TRBJ2-1 TRBV5-1
CASSQVSGSFGEQFF TRBJ2-1 TRBV14
CASSIDVGRISEQFF TRBJ2-1 TRBV19
CASSDGGSVDTQYF TRBJ2-3 TRBV10-1
CAWSTPQLGEKLFF TRBJ1-4 TRBV30
CASSNTGSTTGELFF TRBJ2-2 TRBV7-9
CASSPGTFSYEQYF TRBJ2-7 TRBV11-1
CASRGRTGTYSPLHF TRBJ1-6 TRBV2
CSGAGTRVFSYNEQFF TRBJ2-1 TRBV29-1
CASSFIWTTIYNEQFF TRBJ2-1 TRBV12-3/TRBV12-4
CASCLAGAGGNEQFF TRBJ2-1 TRBV6-2/TRBV6-3
CASSHAGVDTEAFF TRBJ1-1 TRBV5-1
CSVGPLRGEQFF TRBJ2-1 TRBV29-1
CASSLPPSGKGTDTQYF TRBJ2-3 TRBV5-1
CASSMDRGRDNEQFF TRBJ2-1 TRBV19
CASSLGAGASSYEQYF TRBJ2-7 TRBV5-1
CASSVSSGRAQETQYF TRBJ2-5 TRBV9
CASSATSGRAETQYF TRBJ2-5 TRBV7-9
CSVDGTSGRNEQFF TRBJ2-1 TRBV29-1
CASSQDSNPPIEQFF TRBJ2-1 TRBV7-2
CASSWERDPSYNEQFF TRBJ2-1 TRBV27
CASRREVGEDQPQHF TRBJ1-5 TRBV2
CASSHGQHSSYEQYF TRBJ2-7 TRBV5-4
CASSMTGTGLETQYF TRBJ2-5 TRBV7-3
CASSLSRQGNTEAFF TRBJ1-1 TRBV5-1
CSVAMQNTNYGYTF TRBJ1-2 TRBV29-1
CASSHTVYPTLNTQYF TRBJ2-3 TRBV3-1
CASTALRDRNNSPLHF TRBJ1-6 TRBV27
CASSYGQGRTEAFF TRBJ1-1 TRBV5-1
CASSLAFRDTQYF TRBJ2-3 TRBV7-9
CASGLVRGSVVETQYF TRBJ2-5 TRBV12-5
CASSLLGRSNQPQHF TRBJ1-5 TRBV28
CASSHELARPLNEQFF TRBJ2-1 TRBV3-1
CASRSDSGTVAEAFF TRBJ1-1 TRBV12-3/TRBV12-4
CASSIRQGWIGTGELFF TRBJ2-2 TRBV19
CASSYLGGDEQYF TRBJ2-7 TRBV6-5
CSAQAGNQPQHF TRBJ1-5 TRBV20-1
CASRSPGLSIGAEDTQYF TRBJ2-3 TRBV11-2
CASTPLYLGYGYTF TRBJ1-2 TRBV28
CASSVGPGETQYF TRBJ2-5 TRBV9
CASSFGRTGGRNEQFF TRBJ2-1 TRBV27